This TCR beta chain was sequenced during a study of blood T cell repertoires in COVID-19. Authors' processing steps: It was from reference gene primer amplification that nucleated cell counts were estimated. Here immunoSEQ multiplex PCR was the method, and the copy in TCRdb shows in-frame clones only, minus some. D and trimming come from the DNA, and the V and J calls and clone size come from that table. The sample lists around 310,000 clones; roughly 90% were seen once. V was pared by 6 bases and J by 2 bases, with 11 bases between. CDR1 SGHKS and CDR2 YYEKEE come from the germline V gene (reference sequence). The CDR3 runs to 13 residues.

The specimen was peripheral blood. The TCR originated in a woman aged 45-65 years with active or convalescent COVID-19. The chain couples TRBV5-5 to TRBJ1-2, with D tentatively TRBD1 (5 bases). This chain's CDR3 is CASNPGGNYGYTF. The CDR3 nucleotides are TGTGCCAGCAACCCCGGGGGGAACTATGGCTACACCTTC.